This T cell receptor (beta chain) was observed in a study of blood T cell repertoires in COVID-19 (dated by TCRdb to 2020 to 2022). For context, the study as a whole: Samples from collaborators originated in the United States, Italy and Spain and spanned both the acute and convalescent phases of COVID-19. The prospective study material was composed of cDNA or gDNA derived from T cells, B-cell-depleted T cells, or PBMCs. Deeply sampled blood TCRbeta repertoires from subjects exposed to, actively infected with, or recovered from COVID-19 were included in the dataset. The repertoires were released in a freely available public database meant as a resource for research on the immune response to SARS-CoV-2. Samples came from the ongoing ImmuneRACE study (first 160 participants) plus 1,254 subjects from 6 global collaborators. The sample metadata nearly always contained a de-identified subject ID, COVID-19 status, age in years and sex. HLA class I and class II types, where available, came from metadata supplied by the sample provider rather than from assay-based typing.

CDR1 and CDR2 are drawn from the germline V gene (reference sequence): LGHDT, YNNKEL. V loses 5 bases, J loses 10 bases, and the germline ends lie 17 bases apart. The CDR3 holds 14 amino acids from the cysteine to the phenylalanine. Just the 42-base CDR3 DNA is kept, in frame starting at base 1. Whole blood was collected in K2EDTA tubes by collaborating institutions according to the institutions' own protocols. Collaborator samples were shipped for TCRbeta analysis as frozen whole blood, isolated PBMCs, or DNA extracted from either sample type. General conclusions and limits of the study: The amount of clinical and demographic metadata varied by source and participant and was provided uncurated.

The immunoSEQ Assay, a bias-controlled multiplex PCR, was used to amplify TCRbeta CDR3 regions from genomic DNA. The authors' pipeline ran thus. The number of nucleated cells in each sample was estimated by amplification of reference gene primers within the assay. Sequence reads were collapsed and filtered to measure the absolute abundance of every unique TCRbeta CDR3 rearrangement. For each sample, productive Simpson clonality was calculated by taking the square root of Simpson's diversity index across productive rearrangements. TCRdb holds this immuneACCESS table with in-frame rearrangements only. Some clones are missing; in checked studies, unresolved V genes explain under half, and the rest has no known cause. The V and J calls and clone size were taken over from that table, and D and trimming were inferred from the DNA. The sample profile shows about 93,000 clones; approximately 86% of them were found once. Jointly, the top ten make up 18% of the sample.

Concerning this clone itself: The antigen it recognizes is unknown. One base away there is no much larger clone; base qualities are not given.

Sequencing was done on a sample of peripheral blood. This chain joins TRBV3-1 (or the pseudogene TRBV3-2) to TRBJ1-4, with the D segment identity uncertain. This receptor was taken from a woman over 75 with acute or convalescent COVID-19. For the CDR3, the sequence is CASSAGGRVGKLFF. In nucleotide form, the sequence is TGTGCCAGCAGCGCAGGAGGACGTGTCGGAAAACTGTTTTTT.